Below, 17 T cell receptor beta chains from the same sample are listed, as sequenced in a study of spatial heterogeneity in lung cancer. TCRdb independently ran MiXCR on the 5' RACE reads; one entry per CDR3 protein. The table lists about 26,000 distinct CDR3 sequences, roughly 12% of them singletons. Time point indicated: sample taken at primary tumor resection. The authors sequenced whole RNA from tumor, nontumor lung or frozen PBMC without sorting. The sequences come from PBMCs, collected at surgery. These receptors originate from a female donor with early-stage non-small cell lung cancer.

In this sample, this clonotype turned up a few times. The CDR3 loop reads CASSPGTENQPQHF. The CDR3, as DNA: TGTGCCAGCAGTCCCGGGACGGAGAATCAGCCCCAGCATTTT. The chain uses TRBV2 and TRBJ1-5; TRBD1 might be the D (5 bases). In germline, CDR1 is SNHLY, CDR2 FYNNEI. The CDR3 spans 14 residues. Trimming removed 5 bases at V and 4 bases at J, with 12 bases between.

This clonotype was counted many times. The J gene is TRBJ1-1, the V gene TRBV12-3 or TRBV12-4, with D hard to call. This CDR3 is 14 amino acids long. V was trimmed by 3 bases and J by 4 bases, leaving 12 bases between them. The DNA for the CDR3 is TGTGCCAGCAGTTTTTCTCAGGAAATCACTGAAGCTTTCTTT. Its translation: CASSFSQEITEAFF.

This clonotype was seen many times. This chain uses TRBV30 with TRBJ2-5, with 9 bases aligning to TRBD2. The CDR3 is 14 amino acids. V lost 1 base, J lost 7 bases, and 7 bases stayed unmatched. The germline CDR1 and CDR2 sequences are GTSNPN and SVGIG (reference sequence). The CDR3 DNA reads as TGTGCCTGGAGTGCCTTAGCGGGAGTGGGGACCCAGTACTTC. Its protein product is CAWSALAGVGTQYF. The entire variable domain, with the rest obtained from reference TRBV30 and TRBJ2-5, is as follows: SQTIHQWPATLVQPVGSPLSLECTVEGTSNPNLYWYRQAAGRGLQLLFYSVGIGQISSEVPQNLSASRPQDRQFILSSKKLLLSDSGFYLCAWSALAGVGTQYFGPGTRLLVL.

This clonotype was seen many times. This sequence joins TRBV15 and TRBJ2-4; 7 positions match TRBD1. This CDR3 has 14 amino acids. V shed 2 bases, J shed 8 bases, and the junction held 6 bases outside the gene matches. In germline, CDR1 is LNHNV, CDR2 YYDKDF (reference sequence). The CDR3 is CATSRRTGADIQYF. CDR3 DNA sequence: TGTGCCACCAGCAGACGTACAGGGGCGGACATTCAGTACTTC. The full variable domain, in which reference TRBV15 and TRBJ2-4 provide the parts outside the CDR3, is DAMVIQNPRYQVTQFGKPVTLSCSQTLNHNVMYWYQQKSSQAPKLLFHYYDKDFNNEADTPDNFQSRRPNTSFCFLDIRSPGLGDTAMYLCATSRRTGADIQYFGAGTRLSVL.

The rearrangement uses TRBV20-1 and TRBJ2-2; D gene uncertain. The germline gives CDR1 DFQATT, CDR2 SNEGSKA (reference sequence). Trimming removed 0 bases at V and 2 bases at J, with 13 bases between. The CDR3 totals 16 residues. The CDR3 reads CSARDLMSTNTGELFF. The CDR3 DNA is TGCAGTGCTAGAGATCTCATGAGCACCAACACCGGGGAGCTGTTTTTT.

The chain is built from TRBV6-5 and TRBJ2-3; D is possibly TRBD1 or TRBD2 (5 bases each). V lost 2 bases and J lost 4, with 10 bases in between. The germline V gene encodes CDR1 MNHEY and CDR2 SVGAGI. CDR3 length equals 14 residues. The CDR3 loop reads CASSYGAEADTQYF. In DNA, the CDR3 is TGTGCCAGCAGTTACGGGGCGGAGGCAGATACGCAGTATTTT.

The J gene is TRBJ2-3, the V gene TRBV20-1; no definite D call. V gave up 1 base and J gave up 3 bases, with 11 bases separating them. CDR3 length equals 14 residues. Per germline, CDR1 DFQATT and CDR2 SNEGSKA (reference sequence). The CDR3 sequence: CSARALGPTDTQYF. CDR3 in DNA: TGCAGTGCTAGAGCCCTAGGGCCTACAGATACGCAGTATTTT.

The chain links TRBV7-2 to TRBJ1-5; 7 bases are a match to TRBD1. The CDR3 runs 15 residues. Germline V CDR1 and CDR2: SGHTA, FQGNSA. With V trimmed by 5 bases and J by 0 bases, 4 bases remained unmatched. CDR3 coding DNA: TGTGCCAGCAGCAAGACAGGGTATAGCAATCAGCCCCAGCATTTT. Translation gives CASSKTGYSNQPQHF. Drawing the rest from reference TRBV7-2 and TRBJ1-5, the complete variable domain is GAGVSQSPSNKVTEKGKDVELRCDPISGHTALYWYRQSLGQGLEFLIYFQGNSAPDKSGLPSDRFSAERTGGSVSTLTIQRTQQEDSAVYLCASSKTGYSNQPQHFGDGTRLSIL.

This clonotype was recorded a few times. V is TRBV11-2 and J is TRBJ2-7; 10 nucleotides align to TRBD1. J gave up 9 bases and V 5 bases, and 10 bases lay outside the gene matches. The CDR3 contains 14 residues. Germline V gene data show CDR1 as SGHAT and CDR2 as FQNNGV. CDR3 amino acids: CASSPPGTGDPQYF. DNA for the CDR3: TGTGCCAGCAGCCCGCCAGGGACAGGGGACCCGCAGTACTTC.

This clonotype came up many times. This chain joins TRBV11-1 and TRBJ2-1; 9 bases align to TRBD1. Germline CDR1 is SGHAT and CDR2 is FQDESV (reference sequence). The CDR3 extends over 14 amino acids. With 5 bases clipped from V and 8 bases from J, the junction kept 7 bases outside the gene matches. CDR3 bases: TGTGCCAGCAGCGTCCGGGACAGGGATCATGAGCAGTTCTTC. Amino acid sequence: CASSVRDRDHEQFF.

This clonotype was recorded at least ten times. The chain recombines TRBV29-1 with TRBJ2-1; the match to TRBD2 covers 7 bases. Germline assignment: CDR1 SQVTM and CDR2 ANQGSEA. J was trimmed by 3 bases and V by 8 bases; bases with no gene match: 19. This CDR3 region has 17 residues. The CDR3 region is CSRRRRRERVHYNEQFF. Here the CDR3 DNA reads TGCAGCAGAAGGCGGAGGCGGGAGAGGGTACACTACAATGAGCAGTTCTTC.

This clonotype was picked up a small number of times. The V and J genes are TRBV5-1 and TRBJ2-1; no reliable D call. V lost 1 base, J lost 4 bases, and 12 bases lay in between. The CDR3 consists of 15 residues. CDR1 is SGHRS and CDR2 is YFSETQ in the germline V gene. CDR3 sequence reads: CASSLLGRSYNEQFF. The CDR3 DNA sequence: TGCGCCAGCAGCTTGTTGGGCCGGAGTTACAATGAGCAGTTCTTC.

This clonotype was seen at least ten times. The chain uses TRBV28 and TRBJ1-2; 11 positions agree with TRBD1. Germline assignment: CDR1 MDHEN and CDR2 SYDVKM. The CDR3 sequence is 17 residues long. V was clipped by 6 bases and J by 0 bases; unmatched bases: 9. The CDR3 here is CASRMPGQGGANYGYTF. CDR3 bases: TGTGCCAGCAGAATGCCGGGACAGGGGGGAGCTAACTATGGCTACACCTTC.

The table lists this clonotype with many counts. V usage is TRBV28 and J usage is TRBJ2-7; D is possibly TRBD2 (6 bases). The V end was cut by 4 bases, the J end by 2 bases, with 15 bases between. Germline loops: CDR1 MDHEN, CDR2 SYDVKM. This CDR3 is 15 amino acids long. CDR3 sequence (DNA): TGTGCCAGCAGTTCCTTCCCTTGGGAGGCCTACGAGCAGTACTTC. Its protein product is CASSSFPWEAYEQYF.

This clonotype showed up many times. The chain combines TRBV28 with TRBJ2-2; 7 bases are a match to TRBD2. With 3 bases clipped from V and 7 bases from J, the junction kept 5 bases outside the gene matches. Germline loops: CDR1 MDHEN, CDR2 SYDVKM. The CDR3 runs 14 residues. The CDR3 region is CASSLFREGGELFF. CDR3 DNA: TGTGCCAGCAGTTTGTTCAGGGAGGGCGGGGAGCTGTTTTTT.

This clonotype was found many times. V is TRBV7-2 and J is TRBJ2-5, with 7 bases matching TRBD1. CDR1 and CDR2 from the germline V gene are SGHTA and FQGNSA. With V trimmed by 5 bases and J by 5 bases, 8 bases remained unmatched. This CDR3 has 14 residues. The chain's CDR3 is CASSPPTGRETQYF. CDR3 DNA: TGTGCCAGCAGCCCCCCGACAGGGCGCGAGACCCAGTACTTC.

V and J are TRBV4-3 and TRBJ2-1; a weak D match, TRBD2 (5 bases). The CDR3 sequence is 16 residues long. The germline gives CDR1 LGHNA, CDR2 YSLEER. Trimming removed 0 bases from V and 1 base from J, with 10 bases in between. The CDR3 loop reads CASSQDRGHSYNEQFF. The CDR3 DNA reads TGCGCCAGCAGCCAAGATCGGGGTCATTCCTACAATGAGCAGTTCTTC.